This T cell receptor beta chain was documented in a study of Ad26.COV2.S vaccination and SARS-CoV-2 variants. The treatment here: some 20 received Ad26.COV2.S at low or high dose, single or two shots; about five received placebo; per-sample allocation not given. Day 63 following the first vaccine or placebo injection was when the samples were taken. The germline V and J ends were trimmed by 6 bases and 7 bases, with 15 bases remaining between them. This CDR3 spans 13 amino acids. Germline CDR1 is LNHDA and CDR2 is SQIVND (reference sequence). Here immunoSEQ multiplex PCR was the method, and the copy in TCRdb shows in-frame clones only, minus some. The sample has roughly 420,000 clones; roughly 89% are singletons.

The specimen comprised peripheral blood, sampled in a trial of Ad26.COV2.S vaccine versus placebo. This TCR came from a person aged 18-65 years who received the Ad26.COV2.S COVID-19 vaccine or a placebo. V is TRBV19 and J is TRBJ1-2, with D tentatively TRBD1 (6 bases). The CDR3 bases are TGTGCCAGTAGATACAGGGTTGGTACTGGCTACACCTTC. Encoded protein: CASRYRVGTGYTF.